Listed below are T cell receptor beta chains from one sample, sequenced in a study of identical twins. MiXCR, run by TCRdb on the 5' RACE reads, gives a single entry per CDR3 protein. The table records around 470,000 distinct CDR3 sequences, approximately 15% of them present only once. These data were also reused for a study on yellow fever vaccine responses in identical twins.

Sequencing used CD4+ T cells sorted from blood. All receptors come from a woman in her late teens or twenties in good health. Both conserved end residues are part of each CDR3. A D gene is named only where the DNA matches it firmly. The size of a clone is reported for some rows only, either as once, few or many, or as a class for expanded clones.

>-|many|15|TRBV20-1|TRBJ2-1
TGCAGTGCTAGGACCGAGGGGGGACCATACAATGAGCAGTTCTTC
CSARTEGGPYNEQFF
>-|few|11|TRBV4-3|TRBJ2-2
TGCGCCAGCAGCCAAGGAGGGGAGCTGTTTTTT
CASSQGGELFF
>-|few|12|TRBV28|TRBJ2-7
TGTGCCAGCAAGTCCATACCCTACGAGCAGTACTTC
CASKSIPYEQYF
>TRBD2|many|13|TRBV4-3|TRBJ2-7
TGCGCCAGCAGCCAAGGACTAGCGGGCCGACAGTACTTC
CASSQGLAGRQYF
>-|-|17|TRBV28|TRBJ1-1
TGTGCCAGCAGTTTGGCCACGCTCAGGGGTAGGGCCACTGAAGCTTTCTTT
CASSLATLRGRATEAFF
>-|few|14|TRBV10-3|TRBJ2-3
TGTGCCATCACTCCAGGGACTAGCACAGATACGCAGTATTTT
CAITPGTSTDTQYF
>-|-|17|TRBV10-2|TRBJ2-7
TGCGCCAGCAGTGCCGCCCCCGCGGGACAAAGGGCCTACGAGCAGTACTTC
CASSAAPAGQRAYEQYF
>TRBD2|-|19|TRBV10-2|TRBJ2-7
TGCGCCAGCAGTGACACTAGCGGGGGTTTCTTACGAGTCTCCTACGAGCAGTACTTC
CASSDTSGGFLRVSYEQYF
>TRBD2|few|17|TRBV4-3|TRBJ2-2
TGCGCCAGCAGCCAAGGAATACTAGCGGGAGGCGGCGGGGAGCTGTTTTTT
CASSQGILAGGGGELFF
>TRBD2|few|16|TRBV5-1|TRBJ2-3
TGCGCCAGCAGCTTAAGCGGGAGTCGAGGGACAGATACGCAGTATTTT
CASSLSGSRGTDTQYF
>-|-|18|TRBV11-2|TRBJ2-4
TGTGCCAGCAGCTTAGTCCAAGGGGTCGGTGACAGCAAAAACATTCAGTACTTC
CASSLVQGVGDSKNIQYF
>TRBD2|few|18|TRBV27|TRBJ2-3
TGTGCCAGCAGTTTTCTGTCCGCTAACGCGGGAGGGACAGATACGCAGTATTTT
CASSFLSANAGGTDTQYF
>TRBD1|-|14|TRBV10-3|TRBJ2-1
TGTGCCATCAGTGGTTATCGGCTAGGGGGCGAGCAGTTCTTC
CAISGYRLGGEQFF
>TRBD2|-|21|TRBV11-2|TRBJ2-4
TGTGCCAGCAGCTTAGTATGGGGGGGGACTAGCGGGAGTAAAGCCAAAAACATTCAGTACTTC
CASSLVWGGTSGSKAKNIQYF
>-|few|17|TRBV5-1|TRBJ1-3
TGCGCCAGCAGCGCAGGGGAGGGCCGGTCAAGCGGAAACACCATATATTTT
CASSAGEGRSSGNTIYF
>TRBD1|-|14|TRBV6-5|TRBJ2-7
TGTGCCAGCAGTTTTCGACAGGGGGCGAACGAGCAGTACTTC
CASSFRQGANEQYF
>-|-|14|TRBV6-2/TRBV6-3|TRBJ2-3
TGTGCCAGCAGGTGGATTAGCGGCACAGATACGCAGTATTTT
CASRWISGTDTQYF
>-|-|11|TRBV12-3/TRBV12-4|TRBJ2-7
TGTGCCAGCAGTTTGAACTGCGAGCAGTACTTC
CASSLNCEQYF
>TRBD2|many|15|TRBV12-3/TRBV12-4|TRBJ2-1
TGTGCCAGCAGCCGAATAGCGGGAGGCCACAATGAGCAGTTCTTC
CASSRIAGGHNEQFF
>-|-|17|TRBV21-1|TRBJ2-3
TGTGCCAGCAGCGCTCGGGAAGGGAGGCCTAGCACAGATACGCAGTATTTT
CASSAREGRPSTDTQYF
>-|few|15|TRBV28|TRBJ2-5
TGTGCCAGCAGTTCAACGGACCGATACCAAGAGACCCAGTACTTC
CASSSTDRYQETQYF
>TRBD1|-|18|TRBV6-2/TRBV6-3|TRBJ2-1
TGTGCCAGCAGTTACCGGACAGGGGGGACTTTCGGAGACAATGAGCAGTTCTTC
CASSYRTGGTFGDNEQFF
>TRBD2|-|14|TRBV29-1|TRBJ2-7
TGCAGCGTTGGTCGGAGCGGGATCTCCTACGAGCAGTACTTC
CSVGRSGISYEQYF
>-|few|14|TRBV9|TRBJ2-3
TGTGCCAGCAGCCCGGGAGACTACACAGATACGCAGTATTTT
CASSPGDYTDTQYF
>-|-|14|TRBV6-5|TRBJ2-7
TGTGCCAGCAGTTGGGGGGTTCCCTCCTACGAGCAGTACTTC
CASSWGVPSYEQYF
>TRBD1|-|13|TRBV2|TRBJ2-3
TGTGCCAGCAGGAAGGACAGGGGGGATACGCAGTATTTT
CASRKDRGDTQYF
>-|-|14|TRBV24-1|TRBJ2-5
TGTGCCACCAGTGATCCCGGGAGCTTTGAGACCCAGTACTTC
CATSDPGSFETQYF
>-|-|12|TRBV12-3/TRBV12-4|TRBJ2-7
TGTGCCAGCAGTTTCATACTTGAGGGGCAGTACTTC
CASSFILEGQYF
>-|few|14|TRBV15|TRBJ2-2
TGTGCCACCAGCAGAGATTACATGAACGGGGAGCTGTTTTTT
CATSRDYMNGELFF
>TRBD2|-|17|TRBV5-6|TRBJ2-1
TGTGCCAGCAGCTTGGAGGCGGGAGGGGGCTCCTACAATGAGCAGTTCTTC
CASSLEAGGGSYNEQFF
>-|few|15|TRBV5-4|TRBJ2-1
TGTGCCAGCAGCTTGGACAGGGTTGGGGATAATGAGCAGTTCTTC
CASSLDRVGDNEQFF
>TRBD2|many|15|TRBV11-2|TRBJ2-7
TGTGCCAGCAGCTCCAGGAGCCTAGCGGGGTACGAGCAGTACTTC
CASSSRSLAGYEQYF
>-|few|15|TRBV10-3|TRBJ2-7
TGTGCCATCAGTGCGTCGGTAGCGGACTACTACGAGCAGTACTTC
CAISASVADYYEQYF
>-|-|15|TRBV5-1|TRBJ2-1
TGCGCCAGCAAGTTGGTAGGGATCAGGACGAATGAGCAGTTCTTC
CASKLVGIRTNEQFF
>-|-|16|TRBV5-5|TRBJ2-2
TGTGCCAGCAGCTTCGTGGTCAGATCGAACACCGGGGAGCTGTTTTTT
CASSFVVRSNTGELFF
>-|few|16|TRBV25-1|TRBJ1-5
TGTGCCAGCAGTGATGCCTCCGGGGATAGCAATCAGCCCCAGCATTTT
CASSDASGDSNQPQHF
>-|few|15|TRBV3-1|TRBJ2-5
TGTGCCAGCAGCCAAGTCGCAGGGTCGGCGGAGACCCAGTACTTC
CASSQVAGSAETQYF
>-|-|15|TRBV7-9|TRBJ2-1
TGTGCCAGCAGCTTGTCCGGGACATTCAATGATGAGCAGTTCTTC
CASSLSGTFNDEQFF
>TRBD2|-|13|TRBV11-2|TRBJ2-1
TGTGCCAGCAGCTTAGATGGGGGACTAGCACAGTTCTTC
CASSLDGGLAQFF
>-|once|15|TRBV20-1|TRBJ1-2
TGCAGTGCTAGAGATCGCCTCAGGAGCCACTATGGCTACACCTTC
CSARDRLRSHYGYTF
>TRBD2|few|15|TRBV28|TRBJ2-7
TGTGCCAGCAGTCGCCTTGCGGGAGGGCCCTACGAGCAGTACTTC
CASSRLAGGPYEQYF
>TRBD1|many|12|TRBV20-1|TRBJ1-4
TGCAGTGCTGAGGGACAGTCTGAAAAACTGTTTTTT
CSAEGQSEKLFF
>-|-|15|TRBV19|TRBJ1-1
TGTGCCAGTGAATCCACAGGGACCTTCCACACTGAAGCTTTCTTT
CASESTGTFHTEAFF
>TRBD1|few|16|TRBV6-2/TRBV6-3|TRBJ2-7
TGTGCCAGCAGTTACCCGGTGACAGGGGGAAACTACGAGCAGTACTTC
CASSYPVTGGNYEQYF
>-|-|16|TRBV6-4|TRBJ2-3
TGTGCCAGCAGGGGCTATTTGGAAACAAGCACAGATACGCAGTATTTT
CASRGYLETSTDTQYF
>-|few|15|TRBV7-2|TRBJ2-3
TGTGCCAGCAGCCCAGGGCGTGTAGCCACAGATACGCAGTATTTT
CASSPGRVATDTQYF
>-|-|15|TRBV15|TRBJ2-5
TGTGCCACCAGCAGAAGGGACCTGCCTAGGGGGACCCAGTACTTC
CATSRRDLPRGTQYF
>-|few|15|TRBV15|TRBJ2-2
TGTGCCACCAGCAGAGAACACCCGGGGACCGGGGAGCTGTTTTTT
CATSREHPGTGELFF
>TRBD1|-|12|TRBV7-2|TRBJ2-7
TGTGCCAGCAGCTTAGGGACAGGCCCCAGGTACTTC
CASSLGTGPRYF
>-|-|15|TRBV20-1|TRBJ2-7
TGCAGTGCTAGAACCGAGCGTAATACCCCCTACGAGCAGTACTTC
CSARTERNTPYEQYF
>-|-|13|TRBV20-1|TRBJ1-6
TGCAGTGCTAGACCCAGGGTGGGGTCACCCCTCCACTTT
CSARPRVGSPLHF
>-|-|14|TRBV7-2|TRBJ2-1
TGTGCCAGCAGCGGGCTAGCGAGATACAATGAGCAGTTCTTC
CASSGLARYNEQFF
>TRBD1|-|17|TRBV7-9|TRBJ2-6
TGTGCCAGCAGCCGAACCGACAGGGACTCTGGGGCCAACGTCCTGACTTTC
CASSRTDRDSGANVLTF
>-|few|12|TRBV29-1|TRBJ1-5
TGCAGCGTTTTGATCTCCAATCAGCCCCAGCATTTT
CSVLISNQPQHF
>TRBD1|few|16|TRBV6-1|TRBJ2-1
TGTGCCACCCGATTACAGGGGAATGGGGATAATTACGAGCAGTTCTTC
CATRLQGNGDNYEQFF